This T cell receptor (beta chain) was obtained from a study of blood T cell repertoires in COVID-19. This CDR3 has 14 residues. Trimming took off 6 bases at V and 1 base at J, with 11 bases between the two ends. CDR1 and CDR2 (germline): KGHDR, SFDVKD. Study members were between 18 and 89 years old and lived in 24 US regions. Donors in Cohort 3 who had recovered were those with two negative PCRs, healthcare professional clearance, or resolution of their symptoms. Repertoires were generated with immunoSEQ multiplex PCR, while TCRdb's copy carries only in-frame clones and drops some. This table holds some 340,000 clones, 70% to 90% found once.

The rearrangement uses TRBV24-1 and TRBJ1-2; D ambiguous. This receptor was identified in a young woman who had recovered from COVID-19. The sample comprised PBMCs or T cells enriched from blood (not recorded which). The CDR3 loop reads CATSFGNFNYGYTF. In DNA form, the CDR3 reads TGTGCCACCAGTTTCGGGAATTTTAACTATGGCTACACCTTC.